Below are 12 T cell receptor beta chains sequenced from a single sample in a study of blood T cell repertoires in COVID-19. TCRdb's table, derived via immunoSEQ multiplex PCR, lists solely in-frame clones and lacks some. Of about 200,000 clones listed, 65% to 90% were seen once; the top ten hold about 2.5%. The sequenced material came from peripheral blood. All receptors derive from a woman aged 70-85 years with COVID-19, enrolled during active disease.

This chain links TRBV9 with TRBJ2-6; D call uncertain. V lost 3 bases and J lost 0, with 4 bases in between. Looked up from germline, CDR1 is SGDLS and CDR2 is YYNGEE. The CDR3 has 14 residues. The CDR3 is CASSAYSGANVLTF. CDR3 DNA: TGTGCCAGCAGCGCCTACTCTGGGGCCAACGTCCTGACTTTC.

The V gene is TRBV11-2, the J gene TRBJ2-2; 14 bases agree with TRBD2. Germline V gives CDR1 SGHAT, CDR2 FQNNGV. This CDR3 comprises 16 residues. Trimming removed 6 bases from V and 6 bases from J; junction bases left unmatched: 6. The CDR3 nucleotides are TGTGCCAGCAGTCAGACTAGCGGGGGGGCCGCCGGGGAGCTGTTTTTT. Encoded protein: CASSQTSGGAAGELFF.

This clone turned up a few times. V is TRBV7-9 and J is TRBJ2-3; 7 nucleotides match TRBD2. The V gene end was trimmed by 1 base and the J gene end by 5 bases; junction bases not matched to a gene: 6. Germline values: CDR1 SEHNR, CDR2 FQNEAQ (reference sequence). The CDR3 length is 15 residues. This CDR3 is CASSLDGGSRDTQYF. The DNA for the CDR3 is TGTGCCAGCAGCTTAGACGGGGGGAGTCGAGATACGCAGTATTTT.

This chain connects TRBV5-6 to TRBJ2-7; TRBD1 matches at 7 bases. The CDR3 runs to 14 residues. Per germline, CDR1 SGHDT and CDR2 YYEEEE. Trimming removed 8 bases from V and 0 bases from J; junction bases left unmatched: 8. The CDR3 region has the DNA TGTGCCAGTCAAGACAGGGCGAGCTCCTACGAGCAGTACTTC. Translating it yields CASQDRASSYEQYF.

The gene calls are TRBV19 and TRBJ1-1; 10 bases are shared with TRBD1. V lost 5 bases to trimming and J lost 1 base; unmatched junction nucleotides: 4. The length of the CDR3 is 15 residues. The germline CDR1 and CDR2 sequences are LNHDA and SQIVND (reference sequence). The CDR3 DNA is TGTGCCAGTAGTGGGGGACAGGGGTGGAACACTGAAGCTTTCTTT. This gives the protein CASSGGQGWNTEAFF.

The rearrangement joins TRBV27 to TRBJ2-3; 10 bases are shared with TRBD2. Germline CDR1 MNHEY, CDR2 SMNVEV (reference sequence). This CDR3 is 18 amino acids long. V shed 3 bases and J 0 bases; nucleotides not matched to a gene: 9. The CDR3 protein is CASSFRTLAGGSTDTQYF. The CDR3 DNA sequence: TGTGCCAGCAGTTTCCGCACCTTAGCGGGGGGAAGCACAGATACGCAGTATTTT.

This clone was observed a single time. The chain uses TRBV6-5 and TRBJ1-2, with 9 bases aligning to TRBD1. V dropped 5 bases and J dropped 7; count of bases not matched to a gene: 8. The germline gives CDR1 MNHEY, CDR2 SVGAGI. This CDR3 contains 14 residues. DNA for the CDR3: TGTGCCAGCAGTCCGACAGGGGGGGGCCGTGGCTACACCTTC. This codes for CASSPTGGGRGYTF.

The chain combines TRBV7-2 with TRBJ2-3; D possibly corresponds to TRBD2 (6 bases). The CDR3 spans 15 residues. V was shortened by 0 bases and J by 3 bases, with 10 bases between the two germline ends. CDR1 SGHTA and CDR2 FQGNSA come from the germline V gene. The CDR3 protein is CASSLAGGVTDTQYF. The CDR3, as DNA: TGTGCCAGCAGCTTAGCGGGAGGAGTGACAGATACGCAGTATTTT. The whole variable domain, filled in from reference TRBV7-2 and TRBJ2-3, reads GAGVSQSPSNKVTEKGKDVELRCDPISGHTALYWYRQSLGQGLEFLIYFQGNSAPDKSGLPSDRFSAERTGGSVSTLTIQRTQQEDSAVYLCASSLAGGVTDTQYFGPGTRLTVL.

The gene calls are TRBV29-1 and TRBJ1-2; D gene ambiguous. This CDR3 has 11 residues. Germline values: CDR1 SQVTM, CDR2 ANQGSEA. Trimming took off 8 bases at V and 6 bases at J, with 13 bases between the two ends. DNA for the CDR3: TGCAGCTCAGAACGAGGGAATGGCTACACCTTC. The encoded protein is CSSERGNGYTF.

This rearrangement joins TRBV5-1 to TRBJ1-2, with D tentatively TRBD1 (6 bases). This CDR3 spans 13 amino acids. The V gene lost 4 bases and the J gene lost 8 bases, with 15 bases spanning the gap. Germline V gives CDR1 SGHRS, CDR2 YFSETQ. CDR3 nucleotides: TGCGCCAGCAGCATGGCGGACAGCCGAGGCTACACCTTC. It encodes CASSMADSRGYTF.

The table lists this clone with a count of one. V is TRBV7-6 and J is TRBJ2-7; TRBD1 aligns across 9 bases. Germline V gene sequence: CDR1 SGHVS, CDR2 FNYEAQ. The CDR3 is made up of 15 amino acids. J lost 3 bases, V lost 0 bases, and 3 bases had no gene match. CDR3 bases: TGTGCCAGCAGCTTAGCTGTGACAGGGGGCTACGAGCAGTACTTC. Protein: CASSLAVTGGYEQYF.

The rearrangement joins TRBV9 to TRBJ2-3; 9 nucleotides match TRBD2. The CDR3 consists of 17 residues. Trimming removed 0 bases from V and 2 bases from J; junction bases left unmatched: 7. Germline CDR1 is SGDLS and CDR2 is YYNGEE. The CDR3 reads CASSVGGREGPTDTQYF. The DNA for the CDR3 is TGTGCCAGCAGCGTAGGGGGGCGGGAGGGACCCACAGATACGCAGTATTTT.